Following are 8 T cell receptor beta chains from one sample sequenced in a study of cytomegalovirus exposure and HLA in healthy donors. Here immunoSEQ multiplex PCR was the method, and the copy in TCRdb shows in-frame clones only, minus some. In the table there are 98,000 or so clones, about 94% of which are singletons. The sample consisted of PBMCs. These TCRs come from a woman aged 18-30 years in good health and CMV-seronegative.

The CDR3 here is CASSPAGGYNEQFF. The CDR3 nucleotides are TGTGCCAGCAGTCCAGCGGGGGGGTACAATGAGCAGTTCTTC. This chain links TRBV2 with TRBJ2-1; TRBD2 matches at 10 bases. This CDR3 comprises 14 residues. CDR1 and CDR2 (germline): SNHLY, FYNNEI. Unmatched junction bases numbered 2, after V lost 5 bases and J lost 4 bases.

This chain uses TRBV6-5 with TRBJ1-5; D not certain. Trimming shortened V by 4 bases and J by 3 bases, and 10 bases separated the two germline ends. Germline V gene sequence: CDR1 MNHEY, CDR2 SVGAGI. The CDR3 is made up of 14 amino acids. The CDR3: CASSSGSPNQPQHF. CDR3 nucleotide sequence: TGTGCCAGCAGTTCAGGATCTCCCAATCAGCCCCAGCATTTT.

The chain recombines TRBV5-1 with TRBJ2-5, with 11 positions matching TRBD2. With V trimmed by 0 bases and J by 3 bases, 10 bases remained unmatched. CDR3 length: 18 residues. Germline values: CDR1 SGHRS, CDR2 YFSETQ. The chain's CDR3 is CASSLGLAGGAKKETQYF. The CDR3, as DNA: TGCGCCAGCAGCTTGGGGCTAGCGGGGGGCGCGAAGAAAGAGACCCAGTACTTC.

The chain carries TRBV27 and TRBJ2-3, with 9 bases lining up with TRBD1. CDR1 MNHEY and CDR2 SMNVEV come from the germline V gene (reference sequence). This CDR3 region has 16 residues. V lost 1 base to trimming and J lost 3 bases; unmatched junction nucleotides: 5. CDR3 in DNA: TGTGCCAGCAGTTTATTTGGGACAGGGTTAACAGATACGCAGTATTTT. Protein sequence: CASSLFGTGLTDTQYF.

This chain's CDR3 is CSVDTTGAEKLFF. The DNA of the CDR3 is TGCAGCGTTGACACGACAGGCGCTGAAAAACTGTTTTTT. The chain is built from TRBV29-1 and TRBJ1-4; D is possibly TRBD1 (6 bases). This CDR3 has 13 amino acids. Trimming pared 3 bases from V and 7 bases from J, leaving 12 bases between. In germline, CDR1 is SQVTM, CDR2 ANQGSEA. The whole variable domain, remainder taken from reference TRBV29-1 and TRBJ1-4, is SAVISQKPSRDICQRGTSLTIQCQVDSQVTMMFWYRQQPGQSLTLIATANQGSEATYESGFVIDKFPISRPNLTFSTLTVSNMSPEDSSIYLCSVDTTGAEKLFFGSGTQLSVL.

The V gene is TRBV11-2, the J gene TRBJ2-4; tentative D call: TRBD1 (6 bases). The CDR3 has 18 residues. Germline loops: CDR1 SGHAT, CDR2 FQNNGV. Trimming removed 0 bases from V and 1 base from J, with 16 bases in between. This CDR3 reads CASSLEVTGPFAKNIQYF. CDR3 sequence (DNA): TGTGCCAGCAGCTTAGAAGTGACAGGACCTTTCGCCAAAAACATTCAGTACTTC.

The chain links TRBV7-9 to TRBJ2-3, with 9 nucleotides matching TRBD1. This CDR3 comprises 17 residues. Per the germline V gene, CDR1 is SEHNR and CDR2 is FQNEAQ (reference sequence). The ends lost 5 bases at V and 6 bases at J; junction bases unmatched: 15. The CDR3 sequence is CASSPLRDRARGDTQYF. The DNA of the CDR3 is TGTGCCAGCAGCCCCCTCCGGGACAGGGCTAGGGGGGATACGCAGTATTTT.

The CDR3 bases are TGTGCCATCAGTGAGGAGAATCCCTCGCCCCAGCATTTT. Its protein product is CAISEENPSPQHF. The chain combines TRBV10-3 with TRBJ1-5; D remains unclear. Per germline, CDR1 ENHRY and CDR2 SYGVKD. Deletions cut 2 bases from V and 9 bases from J, with 11 bases between. The CDR3 loop spans 13 amino acids.